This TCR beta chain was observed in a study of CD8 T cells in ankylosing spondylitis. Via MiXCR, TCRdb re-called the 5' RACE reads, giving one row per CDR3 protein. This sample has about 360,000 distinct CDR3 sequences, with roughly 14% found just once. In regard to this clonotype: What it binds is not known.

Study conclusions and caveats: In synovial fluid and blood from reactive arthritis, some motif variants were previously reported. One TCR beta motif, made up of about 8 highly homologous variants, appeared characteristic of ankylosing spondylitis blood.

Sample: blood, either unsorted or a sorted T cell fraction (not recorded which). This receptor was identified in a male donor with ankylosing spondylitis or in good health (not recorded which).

The CDR3 here is CASRGLLAGARLDSYNEQFF. The CDR3 DNA sequence: TGTGCCAGCAGGGGACTACTAGCGGGGGCGCGCTTGGATTCCTACAATGAGCAGTTCTTC. This sequence joins TRBV12-3 or TRBV12-4 and TRBJ2-1, with 11 bases identical to TRBD2. CDR3 length equals 20 residues. The V gene end was trimmed by 6 bases and the J gene end by 1 base; junction bases not matched to a gene: 17.